The 2 T cell receptor beta chains below come from one sample, sequenced in a study of PD-L1 blockade in urothelial cancer. Assay used: immunoSEQ multiplex PCR; TCRdb lists only in-frame clones, some missing. The sample contains 40,000 to 50,000 clones, roughly 80% of which appear only once. The time point was: pretreatment peripheral blood. The source was PBMCs, collected around atezolizumab (anti-PD-L1) treatment. These receptors originate from a man aged 65 to 79 with urothelial cancer.

The chain couples TRBV28 to TRBJ2-5, with 12 bases lining up with TRBD1. The CDR3 sequence is 16 residues long. The V gene end was trimmed by 6 bases and the J gene end by 4 bases; junction bases not matched to a gene: 9. Germline V gene lookup returns CDR1 MDHEN and CDR2 SYDVKM. DNA of the CDR3: TGTGCCAGCAGCGACCCGGGACAGGGGGCGGGAGAGACCCAGTACTTC. As protein: CASSDPGQGAGETQYF.

The chain links TRBV7-9 to TRBJ1-5; 8 bases line up with TRBD1. Germline V gene data show CDR1 as SEHNR and CDR2 as FQNEAQ (reference sequence). The CDR3 covers 14 residues. V lost 5 bases to trimming and J lost 7 bases; unmatched junction nucleotides: 7. This CDR3 is CASSPGQVGQPQHF. In DNA, the CDR3 is TGTGCCAGCAGCCCGGGACAGGTAGGACAGCCCCAGCATTTT.